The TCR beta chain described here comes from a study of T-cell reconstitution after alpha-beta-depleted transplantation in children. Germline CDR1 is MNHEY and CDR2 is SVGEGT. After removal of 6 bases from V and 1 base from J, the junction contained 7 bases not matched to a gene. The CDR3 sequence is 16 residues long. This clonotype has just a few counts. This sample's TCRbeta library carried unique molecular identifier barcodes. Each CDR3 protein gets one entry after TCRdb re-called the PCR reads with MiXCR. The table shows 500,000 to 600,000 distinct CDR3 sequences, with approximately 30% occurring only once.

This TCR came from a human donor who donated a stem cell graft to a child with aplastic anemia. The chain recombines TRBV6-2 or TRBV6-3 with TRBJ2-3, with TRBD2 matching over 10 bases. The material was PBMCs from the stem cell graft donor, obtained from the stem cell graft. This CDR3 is CASRISGTSGTDTQYF. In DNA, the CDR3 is TGTGCCAGCAGAATCTCCGGGACTAGCGGCACAGATACGCAGTATTTT.